These T cell receptor beta chains were read from a single sample in a study of blood T cell repertoires in COVID-19. The method was immunoSEQ multiplex PCR; TCRdb's version includes in-frame clones alone and lacks a portion of them. In the table there are roughly 170,000 clones, about 84% of which are singletons. Sequenced input: PBMCs or T cells enriched from blood (not recorded which). The receptors stem from a woman aged 40 to 50 with acute COVID-19. The CDR3 runs from the conserved cysteine through the conserved F or W. A D gene is named only where the DNA matches it firmly. Clone sizes are given selectively: once, few, many, or a class where the clone is expanded.

D gene | clone size | J gene | CDR3 length | V gene | CDR3 protein | CDR3 DNA
. | few | TRBJ1-1 | 12 | TRBV12-3/TRBV12-4 | CASSWSGTEAFF | TGTGCCAGCAGTTGGAGCGGCACTGAAGCTTTCTTT
. | . | TRBJ1-3 | 14 | TRBV19 | CASSVGLSGNTIYF | TGTGCCAGTAGTGTCGGACTTTCTGGAAACACCATATATTTT
. | . | TRBJ1-2 | 14 | TRBV9 | CASSVDQGNYGYTF | TGTGCCAGCAGCGTAGATCAGGGGAACTATGGCTACACCTTC
. | . | TRBJ1-1 | 13 | TRBV6-4 | CASSASQNTEAFF | TGTGCCAGCAGTGCGTCACAGAACACTGAAGCTTTCTTT
. | . | TRBJ1-2 | 12 | TRBV12-3/TRBV12-4 | CASSRNYYGYTF | TGTGCCAGCAGCCGTAACTACTATGGCTACACCTTC
. | . | TRBJ1-4 | 15 | TRBV19 | CASSMLGARSEKLFF | TGTGCCAGTAGTATGTTAGGGGCACGGAGTGAAAAACTGTTTTTT
TRBD1 | . | TRBJ1-4 | 15 | TRBV5-1 | CASSDGRLQGEKLFF | TGCGCCAGCAGCGACGGACGCCTACAGGGGGAAAAACTGTTTTTT
. | . | TRBJ1-2 | 14 | TRBV29-1 | CSVEDRGSGYGYTF | TGCAGCGTTGAAGATCGAGGGAGTGGCTATGGCTACACCTTC
TRBD1 | . | TRBJ2-7 | 15 | TRBV6-5 | CASSSGTGAGNEQYF | TGTGCCAGCAGTTCTGGGACAGGGGCAGGAAACGAGCAGTACTTC
TRBD1 | . | TRBJ2-5 | 14 | TRBV27 | CASSSGQVPGTQYF | TGTGCCAGCAGTTCGGGACAGGTTCCGGGGACCCAGTACTTC
. | few | TRBJ2-1 | 11 | TRBV5-1 | CASHSGVRKFF | TGCGCCAGCCATTCGGGAGTCCGGAAGTTCTTC
. | . | TRBJ1-1 | 14 | TRBV7-2 | CASSLGAQGREAFF | TGTGCCAGCAGCTTAGGAGCTCAGGGGCGAGAAGCTTTCTTT
. | . | TRBJ2-2 | 16 | TRBV9 | CASSVGDGTHTGELFF | TGTGCCAGCAGCGTAGGTGACGGGACACACACCGGGGAGCTGTTTTTT
TRBD1 | . | TRBJ2-7 | 15 | TRBV4-2 | CASSQEVTGVYEQYF | TGTGCCAGCAGCCAAGAGGTGACAGGGGTCTACGAGCAGTACTTC
TRBD1 | . | TRBJ1-1 | 15 | TRBV6-5 | CASSYSGTGVTEAFF | TGTGCCAGCAGTTACTCGGGGACAGGGGTCACTGAAGCTTTCTTT
. | . | TRBJ1-3 | 12 | TRBV7-9 | CASGGDGNTIYF | TGTGCCAGCGGGGGGGATGGAAACACCATATATTTT
TRBD1 | . | TRBJ1-2 | 14 | TRBV2 | CASSPDRGTYGYTF | TGTGCCAGCAGTCCCGACAGGGGAACCTATGGCTACACCTTC
TRBD1 | once | TRBJ1-5 | 16 | TRBV18 | CASSPPGTGTNQPQHF | TGTGCCAGCTCACCGCCAGGGACAGGTACGAATCAGCCCCAGCATTTT
TRBD1 | . | TRBJ1-6 | 18 | TRBV5-4 | CASSLRQGAGGGNSPLHF | TGTGCCAGCAGCTTGAGACAGGGGGCAGGGGGGGGTAATTCACCCCTCCACTTT
. | once | TRBJ2-1 | 15 | TRBV7-3 | CASSSSGGSYNEQFF | TGTGCCAGCAGCTCCTCCGGTGGCTCCTACAATGAGCAGTTCTTC
. | many | TRBJ1-2 | 15 | TRBV19 | CASSPLGGLDYGYTF | TGTGCCAGTAGTCCGCTCGGGGGGCTCGACTATGGCTACACCTTC
. | . | TRBJ1-3 | 14 | TRBV19 | CASEHRVSGNTIYF | TGTGCCTCGGAACACAGGGTCTCCGGAAACACCATATATTTT
TRBD1 | . | TRBJ1-1 | 15 | TRBV7-9 | CASSSRGGENTEAFF | TGTGCCAGCAGCTCTAGAGGGGGCGAGAACACTGAAGCTTTCTTT
TRBD2 | . | TRBJ2-1 | 15 | TRBV11-2 | CASSFGLGIYNEQFF | TGTGCCAGCAGCTTTGGACTAGGGATCTACAATGAGCAGTTCTTC
TRBD1 | . | TRBJ1-1 | 12 | TRBV5-1 | CASSTVGQGAFF | TGCGCCAGCAGCACCGTAGGACAGGGAGCTTTCTTT
TRBD2 | once | TRBJ2-1 | 13 | TRBV12-3/TRBV12-4 | CASSSPSGGEQFF | TGTGCCAGCAGTTCTCCAAGCGGGGGGGAGCAGTTCTTC
TRBD1 | . | TRBJ1-1 | 16 | TRBV28 | CASRQGALLLNTEAFF | TGTGCCAGCAGACAGGGGGCCCTCTTACTGAACACTGAAGCTTTCTTT
. | . | TRBJ2-1 | 14 | TRBV18 | CASTAWESGSEQFF | TGTGCCAGCACAGCGTGGGAAAGCGGCTCTGAGCAGTTCTTC
. | . | TRBJ2-7 | 13 | TRBV5-6 | CASSFSGSSEQYF | TGTGCCAGCAGCTTTTCAGGGTCTAGCGAGCAGTACTTC
TRBD1 | few | TRBJ1-2 | 13 | TRBV7-9 | CASSIVRGDGYTF | TGTGCCAGCAGCATCGTCAGGGGGGATGGCTACACCTTC
. | . | TRBJ1-1 | 15 | TRBV2 | CASRLQGTLNTEAFF | TGTGCCAGCAGGCTTCAGGGTACCCTGAACACTGAAGCTTTCTTT
TRBD2 | . | TRBJ2-1 | 16 | TRBV3-1/TRBV3-2 | CASSQYTGGPINEQFF | TGTGCCAGCAGCCAATACACGGGAGGGCCCATCAATGAGCAGTTCTTC
. | . | TRBJ2-7 | 15 | TRBV5-1 | CASSLETGTFGEQYF | TGCGCCAGCAGCTTGGAGACAGGGACTTTTGGCGAGCAGTACTTC
. | . | TRBJ2-2 | 13 | TRBV12-3/TRBV12-4 | CASSLGNTGELFF | TGTGCCAGCAGTCTCGGGAACACCGGGGAGCTGTTTTTT
. | few | TRBJ1-3 | 18 | TRBV18 | CASSPSPLLTGSGNTIYF | TGTGCCAGCTCACCTTCTCCACTCCTCACGGGGTCTGGAAACACCATATATTTT
TRBD1 | few | TRBJ1-1 | 16 | TRBV5-5 | CASSASTRQGATEAFF | TGTGCCAGCAGCGCAAGTACAAGACAGGGGGCCACTGAAGCTTTCTTT
TRBD1 | . | TRBJ1-2 | 19 | TRBV3-1/TRBV3-2 | CASSQVIRTGALAHYGYTF | TGTGCCAGCAGCCAAGTAATAAGGACAGGGGCCTTGGCGCATTATGGCTACACCTTC
. | . | TRBJ1-2 | 15 | TRBV2 | CASSERRFVNYGYTF | TGTGCCAGCAGTGAACGCAGGTTCGTTAACTATGGCTACACCTTC
TRBD2 | . | TRBJ2-1 | 15 | TRBV28 | CASSPSGRAYNEQFF | TGTGCCAGCAGTCCTAGCGGGAGAGCCTACAATGAGCAGTTCTTC
. | . | TRBJ1-5 | 14 | TRBV19 | CASTVGRGDQPQHF | TGTGCCAGTACCGTTGGCAGGGGAGATCAGCCCCAGCATTTT
. | many | TRBJ2-1 | 16 | TRBV6-1 | CASSEEMGQGRDEQFF | TGTGCCAGCAGTGAAGAAATGGGGCAGGGTCGGGATGAGCAGTTCTTC
TRBD1 | . | TRBJ1-1 | 14 | TRBV7-8 | CASSSGQGHTEAFF | TGTGCCAGCAGCTCGGGACAGGGTCACACTGAAGCTTTCTTT
. | . | TRBJ2-5 | 12 | TRBV7-9 | CASSPPGETQYF | TGTGCCAGCAGCCCCCCCGGGGAGACCCAGTACTTC
. | . | TRBJ2-1 | 14 | TRBV7-3 | CASSLTTRGNEQFF | TGTGCCAGCAGCCTAACGACTCGAGGCAATGAGCAGTTCTTC
. | . | TRBJ2-1 | 14 | TRBV6-5 | CAIIRDGSYNEQFF | TGTGCCATCATCCGGGACGGGAGCTACAATGAGCAGTTCTTC
. | few | TRBJ2-3 | 18 | TRBV3-1/TRBV3-2 | CASSQDLGSGRATDTQYF | TGTGCCAGCAGCCAAGACCTCGGGAGCGGGCGCGCTACAGATACGCAGTATTTT
TRBD2 | . | TRBJ2-1 | 14 | TRBV20-1 | CSASKLAGYNEQFF | TGCAGTGCTAGTAAACTAGCGGGGTACAATGAGCAGTTCTTC
. | . | TRBJ2-1 | 14 | TRBV14 | CASSLAFSYNEQFF | TGTGCCAGCAGCCTAGCCTTCTCCTACAATGAGCAGTTCTTC
TRBD1 | . | TRBJ2-7 | 14 | TRBV9 | CASSEGQQLTVQYF | TGTGCCAGCAGCGAGGGACAGCAGCTTACGGTGCAGTACTTC
TRBD1 | . | TRBJ1-2 | 14 | TRBV6-5 | CASRTNTGGNGYTF | TGTGCCAGCAGAACCAATACAGGGGGAAATGGCTACACCTTC
TRBD2 | once | TRBJ2-1 | 15 | TRBV5-1 | CASSPAGGTNNEQFF | TGCGCCAGCAGCCCCGCGGGAGGGACTAACAATGAGCAGTTCTTC